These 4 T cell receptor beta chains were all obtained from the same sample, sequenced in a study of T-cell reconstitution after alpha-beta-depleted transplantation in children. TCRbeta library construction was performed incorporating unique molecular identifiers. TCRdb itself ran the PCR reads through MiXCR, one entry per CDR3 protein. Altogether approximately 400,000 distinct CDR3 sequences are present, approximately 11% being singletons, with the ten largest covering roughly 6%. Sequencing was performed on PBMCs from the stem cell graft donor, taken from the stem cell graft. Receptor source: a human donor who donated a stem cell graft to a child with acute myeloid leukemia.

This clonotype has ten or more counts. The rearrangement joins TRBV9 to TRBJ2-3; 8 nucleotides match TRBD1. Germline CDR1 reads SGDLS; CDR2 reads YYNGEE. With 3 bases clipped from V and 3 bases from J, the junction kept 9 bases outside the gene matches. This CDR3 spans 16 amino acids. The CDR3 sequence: CASSGNRDRITDTQYF. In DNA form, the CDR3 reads TGTGCCAGCAGCGGAAACCGGGACAGGATAACAGATACGCAGTATTTT.

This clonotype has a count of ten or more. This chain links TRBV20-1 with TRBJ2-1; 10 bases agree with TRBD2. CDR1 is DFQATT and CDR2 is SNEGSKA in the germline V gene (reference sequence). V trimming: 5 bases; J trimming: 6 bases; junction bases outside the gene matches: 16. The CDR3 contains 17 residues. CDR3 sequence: CSAVTPTAGGSGNEQFF. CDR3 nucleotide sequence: TGCAGTGCTGTAACTCCAACAGCGGGAGGGAGCGGCAATGAGCAGTTCTTC.

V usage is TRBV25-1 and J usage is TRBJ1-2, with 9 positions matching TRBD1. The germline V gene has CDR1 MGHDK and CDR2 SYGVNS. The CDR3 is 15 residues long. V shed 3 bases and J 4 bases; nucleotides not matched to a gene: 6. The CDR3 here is CASSEWGQGFYGYTF. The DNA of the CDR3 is TGTGCCAGCAGTGAGTGGGGACAGGGATTCTATGGCTACACCTTC.

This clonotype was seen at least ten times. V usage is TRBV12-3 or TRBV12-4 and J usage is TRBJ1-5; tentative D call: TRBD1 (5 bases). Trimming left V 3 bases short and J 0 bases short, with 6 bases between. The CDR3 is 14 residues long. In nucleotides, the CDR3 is TGTGCCAGCAGTTTTGACAGTAGCAATCAGCCCCAGCATTTT. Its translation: CASSFDSSNQPQHF.